This T cell receptor (beta chain) was documented in a study of Ad26.COV2.S vaccination and SARS-CoV-2 variants. About the study: Of the COV1001 trial arms, the Ad26.COV2.S arm included the donor. Study conclusions and caveats: Measurement of non-spike TCR breadth gave similar results in vaccine and placebo recipients. Overall T cell responses may have been underestimated by the analyses of TCR breadth and depth.

The table came from immunoSEQ multiplex PCR; TCRdb's copy has only in-frame clones and leaves some out. The sample lists around 340,000 clones, about 85% occurring once. Notes on this clone: The antigen is undetermined.

The treatment: around 19 received Ad26.COV2.S at low or high dose, single or two shots; roughly five received placebo; per-sample allocation not given. Repertoires come from day 63 after the first vaccine or placebo injection. This receptor was taken from a person aged 18-65 years who received the Ad26.COV2.S COVID-19 vaccine or a placebo. The input for sequencing was peripheral blood, taken in a trial of Ad26.COV2.S vaccine versus placebo.

The CDR3 region is CASSQLRETQYF. CDR3 DNA: TGTGCCAGCAGCCAACTCAGAGAGACCCAGTACTTC. J is TRBJ2-5 and V is TRBV14; D is ambiguous. Germline-derived CDR1 and CDR2 are SGHDN and FVKESK. The CDR3 covers 12 residues. With 2 bases removed from V and 4 bases from J, the gap between germline ends came to 5 bases.